The 19 T cell receptor beta chains presented below share a single source sample, sequenced in a study of technical replicates of blood from several donors. The protocol was immunoSEQ multiplex PCR, while the TCRdb copy is restricted to in-frame clones and leaves out a portion. The repertoire holds 30,000 to 40,000 clones, with around nine tenths as singletons. The sequencing sample was made of PBMCs. The origin of the receptors is a human donor in good health. Some clones in this sample may be carry-over from other donors' samples.

V gene TRBV6-6 combines with J gene TRBJ2-3, with 10 positions matching TRBD2. From germline, CDR1 is MNHNY and CDR2 SVGAGI (reference sequence). V shed 7 bases and J 1 base; nucleotides not matched to a gene: 5. The CDR3 sequence is 15 residues long. This CDR3 is CASKGLATRTDTQYF. CDR3 nucleotide sequence: TGTGCCAGCAAGGGACTAGCGACCCGCACAGATACGCAGTATTTT.

This chain links TRBV15 with TRBJ1-1, with a tentative D call TRBD1 (6 bases). This CDR3 has 13 amino acids. V was cut by 8 bases and J by 7 bases, with 17 bases left in between. The germline V gene has CDR1 LNHNV and CDR2 YYDKDF (reference sequence). For the CDR3, the DNA is TGTGCCACCGCGAGAGCACAGGGTATTGAAGCTTTCTTT. It codes for CATARAQGIEAFF.

The rearrangement links TRBV5-4 to TRBJ1-6, with a possible D match to TRBD1 (5 bases). The V end lost 2 bases, the J end lost 0 bases, and 6 bases lay between the germline ends. The germline gives CDR1 SGHNT, CDR2 YYREEE (reference sequence). The CDR3 runs 15 residues. CDR3 nucleotide sequence: TGTGCCAGCAGCTTCGGGGGCTCCTATAATTCACCCCTCCACTTT. It encodes CASSFGGSYNSPLHF.

The chain uses TRBV18 and TRBJ2-7; TRBD2 aligns across 10 bases. The V segment lost 6 bases and the J segment 0 bases; nucleotides outside the gene matches: 5. Per germline, CDR1 KGHSH and CDR2 LQKENI. CDR3 size: 15 residues. The CDR3 region has the DNA TGTGCCAGCTCCCTTAGCGGGAGGCCCTCCTACGAGCAGTACTTC. Its translation: CASSLSGRPSYEQYF.

By share of the sample, this clone is medium-sized. The gene calls are TRBV14 and TRBJ2-7; a possible D gene is TRBD2 (5 bases). Germline CDR1 SGHDN, CDR2 FVKESK. The CDR3 has 13 residues. The ends were cut back, 2 bases at V and 3 bases at J, with 8 bases in the middle. This CDR3 reads CASSQRGIYEQYF. The DNA for the CDR3 is TGTGCCAGCAGCCAACGAGGGATCTACGAGCAGTACTTC.

V usage is TRBV19 and J usage is TRBJ1-5; D not resolved. Germline V gene sequence: CDR1 LNHDA, CDR2 SQIVND (reference sequence). V lost 3 bases to trimming and J lost 4 bases, with 10 bases between them. This CDR3 has 14 residues. For the CDR3, the DNA is TGTGCCAGTAGTATGTCGGGAGGAAATCAGCCCCAGCATTTT. Amino acid sequence: CASSMSGGNQPQHF.

A single count supports this clone. V gene TRBV7-9 combines with J gene TRBJ1-1; D not resolved. This CDR3 comprises 14 residues. Germline lookup yields CDR1 SEHNR and CDR2 FQNEAQ (reference sequence). V dropped 1 base and J dropped 1 base, with 7 bases sitting between them. The CDR3 DNA is TGTGCCAGCAGCTTAGGACGGGGGAACACTGAAGCTTTCTTT. It is translated as CASSLGRGNTEAFF.

The V call is TRBV19, the J call TRBJ2-7, with D perhaps TRBD2 (7 bases). The CDR3 extends over 14 amino acids. The germline V gene encodes CDR1 LNHDA and CDR2 SQIVND (reference sequence). V lost 4 bases and J 8 bases, leaving 18 bases between the germline ends. DNA of the CDR3: TGTGCCAGTAGTACCGGACTACCCGGGGGGCAGCAGTACTTC. It specifies CASSTGLPGGQQYF.

The rearrangement joins TRBV7-3 to TRBJ2-7, with D possibly matching TRBD1 (6 bases). The CDR3 is 13 amino acids. The V end was cut by 6 bases, the J end by 6 bases, with 15 bases between. Germline CDR1 is SGHTA and CDR2 is FQGTGA. The DNA for the CDR3 is TGTGCCAGCAGAAGGGGCCAGGGGTTCGAGCAGTACTTC. Residues: CASRRGQGFEQYF.

This chain connects TRBV29-1 to TRBJ2-3; 15 bases fit TRBD2. Germline CDR1 SQVTM, CDR2 ANQGSEA. CDR3 size: 15 residues. J was trimmed by 7 bases and V by 3 bases; bases with no gene match: 5. The CDR3 sequence: CSVEGTSGGLNTQYF. The DNA for the CDR3 is TGCAGCGTTGAGGGGACTAGCGGGGGGTTGAATACGCAGTATTTT.

CDR3: CASSPPAEFYEQYF. The CDR3 region has the DNA TGTGCCAGCAGCCCCCCCGCAGAATTCTACGAGCAGTACTTC. The chain employs TRBV11-2 and TRBJ2-7; the D is unclear. Germline values: CDR1 SGHAT, CDR2 FQNNGV. V shed 5 bases and J shed 3 bases, with 14 bases lying between them. The length of the CDR3 is 14 residues.

This clone is medium-sized (0.01 to 0.1%) by share. This chain uses TRBV5-1 with TRBJ2-1; 10 positions match TRBD2. CDR1 is SGHRS, CDR2 YFSETQ, per germline. The CDR3 covers 14 residues. V gave up 6 bases and J gave up 3 bases; unmatched junction bases: 3. CDR3 loop: CASTLAGGYNEQFF. CDR3 bases: TGCGCCAGCACCTTAGCGGGGGGCTACAATGAGCAGTTCTTC. The complete variable domain, with remaining parts taken from reference TRBV5-1 and TRBJ2-1, reads KAGVTQTPRYLIKTRGQQVTLSCSPISGHRSVSWYQQTPGQGLQFLFEYFSETQRNKGNFPGRFSGRQFSNSRSEMNVSTLELGDSALYLCASTLAGGYNEQFFGPGTRLTVL.

The chain couples TRBV27 to TRBJ1-2, with D possibly matching TRBD1 (6 bases). The CDR3 runs to 13 residues. Germline V gene data show CDR1 as MNHEY and CDR2 as SMNVEV (reference sequence). V dropped 5 bases and J dropped 5 bases, with 12 bases sitting between them. In DNA form, the CDR3 reads TGTGCCAGCAGTCCCTCCCAGGGGTATGGCTACACCTTC. Encoded protein: CASSPSQGYGYTF.

This chain joins TRBV5-8 and TRBJ2-5, with 16 positions matching TRBD2. Germline trimming cut 3 bases from V and 1 base from J; bases unmatched to any gene: 6. Germline CDR1 reads SGHTS; CDR2 reads YDEGEE. There are 18 residues in the CDR3. In nucleotides, the CDR3 is TGTGCCAGCAGCTCCGGGACTAGCGGGGGGGCTCGCCAAGAGACCCAGTACTTC. The encoded protein is CASSSGTSGGARQETQYF. The variable domain in full, completed from reference TRBV5-8 and TRBJ2-5, reads EAGVTQSPTHLIKTRGQQATLRCSPISGHTSVYWYQQALGLGLQFLLWYDEGEERNRGNFPPRFSGRQFPNYSSELNVNALELEDSALYLCASSSGTSGGARQETQYFGPGTRLLVL.

The chain combines TRBV11-2 with TRBJ2-2, with D maybe TRBD2 (7 bases). Trimming cost V 2 bases and J 7 bases, with 17 bases left between them. Germline lookup yields CDR1 SGHAT and CDR2 FQNNGV. The CDR3 length is 16 residues. CDR3 in amino acids: CASSLFIGGANGELFF. As DNA, the CDR3 is TGTGCCAGCAGCTTATTTATTGGGGGGGCCAACGGGGAGCTGTTTTTT.

This chain links TRBV6-5 with TRBJ2-1, with TRBD2 matching 11 bases. The CDR3 runs 14 residues. Per the germline V gene, CDR1 is MNHEY and CDR2 is SVGAGI. Trimming removed 5 bases from V and 7 bases from J; junction bases left unmatched: 4. The CDR3 DNA sequence: TGTGCCAGCAGTAGGGGACTAGCGGTTAATGAGCAGTTCTTC. Translation: CASSRGLAVNEQFF.

J is TRBJ2-3 and V is TRBV10-3, with TRBD1 matching 7 bases. The CDR3 covers 13 residues. Germline CDR1 and CDR2: ENHRY and SYGVKD. The V and J ends lost 6 bases and 7 bases, in that order; junction bases with no gene match: 7. CDR3 coding DNA: TGTGCCATCAGCGAAGGGGGCGTGTATACGCAGTATTTT. Its translation is CAISEGGVYTQYF.

This clone was seen only a few times. The genes are TRBV10-2 and TRBJ1-1; D unclear. This CDR3 region has 14 residues. V was cut by 2 bases and J by 0 bases, with 7 bases left in between. The germline V gene has CDR1 WSHSY and CDR2 SAAADI. The CDR3 coding sequence is TGCGCCAGCAGTGAGGGAGCCCTGAACACTGAAGCTTTCTTT. Translation gives CASSEGALNTEAFF.

This sequence joins TRBV9 and TRBJ2-5, with D tentatively TRBD2 (7 bases). V was pared by 3 bases and J by 5 bases, with 17 bases between. CDR1 and CDR2 from the germline V gene are SGDLS and YYNGEE. The CDR3 contains 15 residues. The CDR3 loop is CASSGNGGPGETQYF. CDR3 nucleotide sequence: TGTGCCAGCAGCGGCAACGGGGGGCCGGGCGAGACCCAGTACTTC. Full variable domain (outside the CDR3, taken from reference TRBV9 and TRBJ2-5): DSGVTQTPKHLITATGQRVTLRCSPRSGDLSVYWYQQSLDQGLQFLIQYYNGEERAKGNILERFSAQQFPDLHSELNLSSLELGDSALYFCASSGNGGPGETQYFGPGTRLLVL.